Shown below are 25 T cell receptor beta chains from a single sample sequenced in a study of T cell repertoires in cytomegalovirus infection. TCRdb processed the reads anew with MiXCR; each CDR3 protein has one entry. In the table there are tens of thousands of distinct CDR3 sequences, around 3.5% of which are singletons. Sequenced material: PBMCs. These receptors originate from a human donor in good health (CMV status not recorded). Some clones in this sample may be carry-over from other donors' samples.

This clonotype has a count of ten or more. The chain uses TRBV20-1 and TRBJ1-2, with D hard to call. CDR1 and CDR2 (germline): DFQATT, SNEGSKA (reference sequence). Trimming removed 3 bases at V and 3 bases at J, with 8 bases between. This CDR3 is 12 amino acids long. This CDR3 reads CSASPDYYGYTF. In nucleotides, the CDR3 is TGCAGTGCTAGTCCCGATTACTATGGCTACACCTTC.

The table lists this clonotype with many counts. The V and J genes are TRBV7-2 and TRBJ1-2; D ambiguous. The germline V gene encodes CDR1 SGHTA and CDR2 FQGNSA. CDR3 length: 11 amino acids. The ends were cut back, 2 bases at V and 8 bases at J, with 6 bases in the middle. The CDR3 reads CASSLRGGYTF. In DNA form, the CDR3 reads TGTGCCAGCAGCTTAAGAGGAGGCTACACCTTC.

This clonotype showed up many times. DNA of the CDR3: TGCGCCAGCAGCCAAGGAGGGCGGGGGTCGACTGATACGCAGTATTTT. This sequence encodes CASSQGGRGSTDTQYF. The chain combines TRBV4-1 with TRBJ2-3, with 7 bases that match TRBD2. V lost 1 base, J lost 6 bases, and 10 bases stayed unmatched. Per the germline V gene, CDR1 is MGHRA and CDR2 is YSYEKL. The CDR3 is 16 amino acids.

This clonotype was seen ten or more times. Germline and junction disagree at one end, which may indicate a read error. The rearrangement joins TRBV7-2 to TRBJ1-2, with TRBD1 matching 7 bases. Germline V gene sequence: CDR1 SGHTA, CDR2 FQGNSA. The CDR3 is 15 amino acids. The CDR3 region is CASSVAGTADYGYTF. The DNA of the CDR3 is TGTGCCAGCAGCGTAGCCGGGACAGCTGACTATGGCTACACCTTC.

This clonotype was detected ten times or more. The genes are TRBV20-1 and TRBJ2-3; the match to TRBD2 covers 11 bases. CDR1 and CDR2 from the germline V gene are DFQATT and SNEGSKA (reference sequence). J gave up 3 bases and V 3 bases, and 5 bases lay outside the gene matches. The CDR3 consists of 15 residues. CDR3 DNA sequence: TGCAGTGCTAGTGTCCGGACTAGCGGGACAGATACGCAGTATTTT. It codes for CSASVRTSGTDTQYF.

This clonotype was observed many times. This chain joins TRBV29-1 and TRBJ2-1; D remains unclear. V lost 5 bases to trimming and J lost 2 bases, with 10 bases between them. Germline V gene sequence: CDR1 SQVTM, CDR2 ANQGSEA. This CDR3 is built from 13 residues. CDR3 nucleotide sequence: TGCAGCGTTAATGGTGTAGCCTACAATGAGCAGTTCTTC. Residues: CSVNGVAYNEQFF.

The table lists this clonotype with many counts. J is TRBJ2-2 and V is TRBV6-8; 11 positions agree with TRBD2. J was trimmed by 5 bases and V by 4 bases; bases with no gene match: 9. The length of the CDR3 is 17 residues. Germline CDR1 is MNHGY and CDR2 is SAAAGT. CDR3 protein: CASSWSEGLAATGELFF. The CDR3 bases are TGTGCCAGCAGTTGGAGTGAGGGACTAGCGGCGACCGGGGAGCTGTTTTTT.

The sample holds many counts of this clonotype. This chain connects TRBV28 to TRBJ2-7; 7 nucleotides agree with TRBD1. The CDR3 is made up of 13 amino acids. V lost 9 bases to trimming and J lost 1 base; unmatched junction nucleotides: 6. Germline V gives CDR1 MDHEN, CDR2 SYDVKM. CDR3 sequence reads: CASATGQSYEQYF. CDR3 sequence (DNA): TGTGCCAGTGCAACGGGACAGTCCTACGAGCAGTACTTC.

This clonotype was seen at least ten times. The V and J genes are TRBV20-1 and TRBJ2-5; a weak D match, TRBD1 (6 bases). CDR3 size: 13 residues. Germline V gene data show CDR1 as DFQATT and CDR2 as SNEGSKA (reference sequence). V was shortened by 3 bases and J by 2 bases, with 10 bases between the two germline ends. CDR3 protein: CSARDRLQETQYF. The CDR3 DNA reads as TGCAGTGCTAGGGACAGATTACAAGAGACCCAGTACTTC.

This clonotype was detected many times. V usage is TRBV7-2 and J usage is TRBJ2-3; 7 bases fit TRBD2. CDR1 and CDR2 from the germline V gene are SGHTA and FQGNSA. This CDR3 region has 16 residues. The ends lost 4 bases at V and 2 bases at J; junction bases unmatched: 9. The CDR3 sequence is CASSSRGVSNTDTQYF. The CDR3, as DNA: TGTGCCAGCAGCTCCCGGGGGGTCTCCAACACAGATACGCAGTATTTT.

Many counts were recorded for this clonotype. The chain couples TRBV7-2 to TRBJ1-1; 10 nucleotides agree with TRBD1. Germline V gene sequence: CDR1 SGHTA, CDR2 FQGNSA. The CDR3 consists of 12 residues. Unmatched junction bases numbered 3, after V lost 4 bases and J lost 10 bases. The CDR3 DNA reads TGTGCCAGCAGCTCAGACAGGGGGCCAGCTTTCTTT. Protein product: CASSSDRGPAFF.

This clonotype turned up a few times. A read error may account for a junction end that differs from germline. J is TRBJ1-1 and V is TRBV28; D is ambiguous. This CDR3 contains 12 residues. CDR1 MDHEN and CDR2 SYDVKM come from the germline V gene. The CDR3 bases are TGTGTCAGCAGTCCACCGTACACTGAAGCTTTCTTT. It encodes CVSSPPYTEAFF. Using reference TRBV28 and TRBJ1-1 for the parts outside the CDR3, the full variable domain is DVKVTQSSRYLVKRTGEKVFLECVQDMDHENMFWYRQDPGLGLRLIYFSYDVKMKEKGDIPEGYSVSREKKERFSLILESASTNQTSMYLCVSSPPYTEAFFGQGTRLTVV.

This clonotype was found many times. The rearrangement uses TRBV6-5 and TRBJ1-2, with D possibly matching TRBD1 (6 bases). V lost 2 bases and J 5 bases, leaving 21 bases between the germline ends. Germline CDR1 is MNHEY and CDR2 is SVGAGI. The CDR3 is 17 amino acids. DNA for the CDR3: TGTGCCAGCAGTTACCGCCAGCCAGGGGTCCTTAATTATGGCTACACCTTC. This codes for CASSYRQPGVLNYGYTF.

At least ten counts were recorded for this clonotype. The chain employs TRBV6-6 and TRBJ1-3; TRBD1 agrees at 7 bases. CDR3 length: 16 residues. With 5 bases clipped from V and 3 bases from J, the junction kept 10 bases outside the gene matches. The germline CDR1 and CDR2 sequences are MNHNY and SVGAGI (reference sequence). CDR3 nucleotide sequence: TGTGCCAGCAGTATTATACAGGGGACCATTGGAAACACCATATATTTT. Protein: CASSIIQGTIGNTIYF.

This clonotype was observed many times. The J gene is TRBJ1-1, the V gene TRBV28; 12 bases line up with TRBD1. The length of the CDR3 is 16 residues. The V and J ends lost 3 bases and 11 bases, in that order; junction bases with no gene match: 13. Germline assignment: CDR1 MDHEN and CDR2 SYDVKM. CDR3: CASSLPGTGGPFPAFF. CDR3 coding DNA: TGTGCCAGCAGTTTGCCCGGGACAGGGGGCCCTTTTCCCGCTTTCTTT.

This clonotype was observed at least ten times. The chain links TRBV12-3 or TRBV12-4 to TRBJ2-7; no clear D. The CDR3 consists of 11 residues. Trimming removed 7 bases at V and 2 bases at J, with 6 bases between. CDR3 DNA sequence: TGTGCCAGCAAAGGGCCCTACGAGCAGTACTTC. It translates to CASKGPYEQYF.

The sample holds one count of this clonotype. Because the CDR3 is missing its conserved closing phenylalanine or tryptophan, this is likely a read error. Because the CDR3's place on the DNA is in doubt, the DNA is left out and the CDR3 is given as listed by TCRdb. This chain joins TRBV24-1 and TRBJ2-1; the DNA was not used to check the table's D call, TRBD1. Germline loops: CDR1 KGHDR, CDR2 SFDVKD. A total of 16 residues make up the CDR3, ends included. The CDR3 spells CATSDPDSRPYNEQLL.

This clonotype was seen at least ten times. This rearrangement joins TRBV27 to TRBJ1-6; no definite D call. The V gene lost 3 bases and the J gene lost 10 bases, with 13 bases spanning the gap. Germline CDR1 is MNHEY and CDR2 is SMNVEV (reference sequence). CDR3 size: 14 residues. CDR3 amino acids: CASSFQPQKSPLHF. The CDR3 DNA sequence: TGTGCCAGCAGTTTCCAGCCGCAAAAATCACCCCTCCACTTT.

This clonotype was observed at least ten times. This rearrangement joins TRBV7-8 to TRBJ2-7; D call uncertain. CDR1 is SGHVS, CDR2 FQNEAQ, per germline. V was clipped by 0 bases and J by 3 bases, with 6 bases between them. This CDR3 is built from 13 residues. The CDR3 sequence is CASSLALDYEQYF. The CDR3, as DNA: TGTGCCAGCAGCTTAGCCCTGGACTACGAGCAGTACTTC.

There are many counts of this clonotype. The J gene is TRBJ2-1, the V gene TRBV7-3, with TRBD2 identical over 11 bases. With 2 bases clipped from V and 7 bases from J, the junction kept 4 bases outside the gene matches. CDR3 size: 15 residues. In germline, CDR1 is SGHTA, CDR2 FQGTGA. The CDR3 nucleotides read TGTGCCAGCAGCTTACTAGCGGGGGGCGGGAATGAGCAGTTCTTC. Residues: CASSLLAGGGNEQFF.

This clonotype came up many times. The chain carries TRBV7-2 and TRBJ1-5; no firm D call. This CDR3 has 13 residues. V lost 3 bases to trimming and J lost 0 bases, with 3 bases between them. The germline CDR1 and CDR2 sequences are SGHTA and FQGNSA. The CDR3: CASSFYSNQPQHF. For the CDR3, the DNA is TGTGCCAGCAGCTTCTATAGCAATCAGCCCCAGCATTTT.

This clonotype was observed at least ten times. V is TRBV11-1 and J is TRBJ2-7; D remains ambiguous. The CDR3 is made up of 13 amino acids. In germline, CDR1 is SGHAT, CDR2 FQDESV (reference sequence). Between the trimmed V and J ends, which lost 5 bases and 0 bases, there was a span of 8 bases. The CDR3 nucleotides read TGTGCCAGCAGCCCGAGGAGCTCCTACGAGCAGTACTTC. Its translation is CASSPRSSYEQYF.

This clonotype was counted many times. The chain employs TRBV15 and TRBJ1-1, with D tentatively TRBD1 (5 bases). Trimming took 0 bases from V and 8 from J, leaving 10 bases between them. From germline, CDR1 is LNHNV and CDR2 YYDKDF (reference sequence). This CDR3 has 13 amino acids. CDR3 in amino acids: CATSRDRWDEAFF. DNA of the CDR3: TGTGCCACCAGCAGAGATCGTTGGGACGAAGCTTTCTTT.

This clonotype is termed medium-sized. The chain has TRBV15 and TRBJ2-3; 10 nucleotides match TRBD1. With V trimmed by 5 bases and J by 4 bases, 6 bases remained unmatched. From germline, CDR1 is LNHNV and CDR2 YYDKDF (reference sequence). The CDR3 consists of 15 residues. The CDR3 region has the DNA TGTGCCACCAGCGTCCGGACAGGGGGGCCAGATACGCAGTATTTT. The encoded protein is CATSVRTGGPDTQYF.

This clonotype was picked up many times. The chain links TRBV5-4 to TRBJ2-7; D is undetermined. CDR1 is SGHNT and CDR2 is YYREEE in the germline V gene (reference sequence). Trimming stripped 0 bases from V and 3 bases from J, with 7 bases between. The CDR3 length is 13 residues. The CDR3 nucleotides read TGTGCCAGCAGCTTGGGGACCTACTACGAGCAGTACTTC. This translates into CASSLGTYYEQYF.